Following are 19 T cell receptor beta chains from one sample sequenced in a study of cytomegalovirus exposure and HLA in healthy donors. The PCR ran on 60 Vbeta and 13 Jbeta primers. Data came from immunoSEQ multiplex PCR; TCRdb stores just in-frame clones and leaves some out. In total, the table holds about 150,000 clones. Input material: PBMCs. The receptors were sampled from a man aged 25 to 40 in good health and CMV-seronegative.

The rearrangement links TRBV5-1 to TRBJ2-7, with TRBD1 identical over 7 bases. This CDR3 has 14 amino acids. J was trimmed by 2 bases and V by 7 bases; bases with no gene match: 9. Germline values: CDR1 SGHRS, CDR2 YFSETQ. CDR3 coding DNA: TGCGCCAGCGCATTGGACAGGCATGCCTACGAGCAGTACTTC. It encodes CASALDRHAYEQYF.

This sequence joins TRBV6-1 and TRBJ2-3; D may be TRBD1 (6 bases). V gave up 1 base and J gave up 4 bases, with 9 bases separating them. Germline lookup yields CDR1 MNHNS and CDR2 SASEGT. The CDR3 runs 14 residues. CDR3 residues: CASSEGTVADTQYF. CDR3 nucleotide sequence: TGTGCCAGCAGTGAAGGGACAGTCGCAGATACGCAGTATTTT.

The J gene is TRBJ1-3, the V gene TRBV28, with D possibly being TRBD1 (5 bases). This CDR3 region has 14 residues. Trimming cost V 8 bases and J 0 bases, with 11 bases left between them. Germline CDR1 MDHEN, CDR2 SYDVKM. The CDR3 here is CASHPGLSGNTIYF. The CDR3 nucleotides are TGTGCCAGCCATCCGGGACTCTCTGGAAACACCATATATTTT.

CDR3 bases: TGCAGCGTCTGGACACTCCAAGGAAACATTCAGTACTTC. Its protein product is CSVWTLQGNIQYF. The chain carries TRBV29-1 and TRBJ2-4, with D possibly TRBD1 on 5 matching bases. The length of the CDR3 is 13 residues. Per germline, CDR1 SQVTM and CDR2 ANQGSEA. V was clipped by 6 bases and J by 6 bases, with 15 bases between them.

The CDR3, as DNA: TGTGCCAGCAGTGAACAGGGTACTGGGGCCAACGTCCTGACTTTC. This encodes CASSEQGTGANVLTF. The J gene is TRBJ2-6, the V gene TRBV6-1; tentatively, D is TRBD1 (5 bases). The CDR3 spans 15 residues. V shed 2 bases and J shed 2 bases, with 7 bases lying between them. Per germline, CDR1 MNHNS and CDR2 SASEGT.

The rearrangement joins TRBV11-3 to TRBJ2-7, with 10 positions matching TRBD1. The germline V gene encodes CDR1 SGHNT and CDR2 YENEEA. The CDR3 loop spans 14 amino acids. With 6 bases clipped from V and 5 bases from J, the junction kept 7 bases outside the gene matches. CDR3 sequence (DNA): TGTGCCAGCAGGTCATCCGGGACAGGGGACGAGCAGTACTTC. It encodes CASRSSGTGDEQYF.

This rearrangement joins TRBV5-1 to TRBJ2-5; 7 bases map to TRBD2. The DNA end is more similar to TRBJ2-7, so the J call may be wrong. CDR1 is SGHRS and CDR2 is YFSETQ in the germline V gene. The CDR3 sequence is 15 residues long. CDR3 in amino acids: CASSLGLASAYEQYF. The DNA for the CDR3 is TGCGCCAGCAGCTTGGGACTAGCAAGTGCCTACGAGCAGTACTTC.

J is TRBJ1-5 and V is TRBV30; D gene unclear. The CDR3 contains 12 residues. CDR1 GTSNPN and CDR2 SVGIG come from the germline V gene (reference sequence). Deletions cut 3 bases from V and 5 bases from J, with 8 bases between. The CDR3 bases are TGTGCCTGGAGGAGAGAGGATCAGCCCCAGCATTTT. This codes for CAWRREDQPQHF. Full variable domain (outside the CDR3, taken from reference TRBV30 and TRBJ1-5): SQTIHQWPATLVQPVGSPLSLECTVEGTSNPNLYWYRQAAGRGLQLLFYSVGIGQISSEVPQNLSASRPQDRQFILSSKKLLLSDSGFYLCAWRREDQPQHFGDGTRLSIL.

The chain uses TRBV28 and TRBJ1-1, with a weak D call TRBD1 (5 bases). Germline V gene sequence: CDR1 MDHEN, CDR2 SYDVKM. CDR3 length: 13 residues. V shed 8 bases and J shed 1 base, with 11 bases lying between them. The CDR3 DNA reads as TGTGCCAGCGGGGGGGTTGGGAACACTGAAGCTTTCTTT. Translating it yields CASGGVGNTEAFF.

Here the CDR3 reads CASSRGQIYEQYF. CDR3 nucleotides: TGTGCCAGCAGCCGGGGACAGATCTACGAGCAGTACTTC. This chain joins TRBV5-6 and TRBJ2-7, with 7 positions matching TRBD1. The junction had 4 bases not matched to a gene; V was cut back by 4 bases and J by 3 bases. The germline V gene encodes CDR1 SGHDT and CDR2 YYEEEE. The CDR3 runs to 13 residues.

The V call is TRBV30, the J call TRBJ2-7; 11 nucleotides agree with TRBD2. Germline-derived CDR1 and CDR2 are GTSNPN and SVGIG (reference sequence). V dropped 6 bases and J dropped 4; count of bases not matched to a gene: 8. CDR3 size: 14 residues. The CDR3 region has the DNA TGTGCCTGTCAACTAGCGGGAGCCCGATACGAGCAGTACTTC. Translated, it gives CACQLAGARYEQYF.

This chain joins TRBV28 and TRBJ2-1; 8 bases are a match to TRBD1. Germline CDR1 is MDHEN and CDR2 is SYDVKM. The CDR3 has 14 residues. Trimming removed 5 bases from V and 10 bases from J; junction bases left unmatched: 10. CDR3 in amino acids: CASSPPGQGREQFF. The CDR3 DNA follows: TGTGCCAGCAGTCCTCCCGGACAGGGTCGCGAGCAGTTCTTC.

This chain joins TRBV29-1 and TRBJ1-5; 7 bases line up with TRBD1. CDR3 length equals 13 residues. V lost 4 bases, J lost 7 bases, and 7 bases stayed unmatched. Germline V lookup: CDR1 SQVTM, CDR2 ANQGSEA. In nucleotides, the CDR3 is TGCAGCGTTGGGACAGGTTCCCACCAGCCCCAGCATTTT. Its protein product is CSVGTGSHQPQHF.

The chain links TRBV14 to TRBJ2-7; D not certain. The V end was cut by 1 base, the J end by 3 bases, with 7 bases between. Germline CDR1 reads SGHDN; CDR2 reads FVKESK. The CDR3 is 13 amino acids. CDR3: CASSQVPGYEQYF. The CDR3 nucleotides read TGTGCCAGCAGCCAAGTTCCCGGCTACGAGCAGTACTTC.

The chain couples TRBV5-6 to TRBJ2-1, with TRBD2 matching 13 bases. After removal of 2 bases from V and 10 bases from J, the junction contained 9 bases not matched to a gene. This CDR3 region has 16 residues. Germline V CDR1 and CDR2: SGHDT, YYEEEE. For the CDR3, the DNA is TGTGCCAGCAGCTTACCGGGACTAGCGGGAAGGGGGGAGCAGTTCTTC. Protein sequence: CASSLPGLAGRGEQFF.

The CDR3 nucleotides are TGTGCCAGCAGTGAACAACCGGAGGGCCCCTACGAGCAGTACTTC. It codes for CASSEQPEGPYEQYF. This chain joins TRBV6-1 and TRBJ2-7, with D perhaps TRBD2 (6 bases). Germline V gene data show CDR1 as MNHNS and CDR2 as SASEGT. The ends were cut back, 2 bases at V and 2 bases at J, with 13 bases in the middle. CDR3 size: 15 residues.

The chain's CDR3 is CASSTPTGSYEQYF. DNA of the CDR3: TGTGCCAGCAGCACGCCGACAGGGTCCTACGAGCAGTACTTC. The V call is TRBV28, the J call TRBJ2-7; the match to TRBD1 covers 7 bases. The CDR3 extends over 14 amino acids. The germline CDR1 and CDR2 sequences are MDHEN and SYDVKM. The V segment lost 6 bases and the J segment 1 base; nucleotides outside the gene matches: 6.

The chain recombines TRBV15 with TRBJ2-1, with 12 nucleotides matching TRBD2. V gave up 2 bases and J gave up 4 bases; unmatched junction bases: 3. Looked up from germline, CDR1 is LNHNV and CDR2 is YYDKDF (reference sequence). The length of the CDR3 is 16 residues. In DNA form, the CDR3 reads TGTGCCACCAGCAGAAGCACTAGCGGGAGGTACAATGAGCAGTTCTTC. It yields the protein CATSRSTSGRYNEQFF.

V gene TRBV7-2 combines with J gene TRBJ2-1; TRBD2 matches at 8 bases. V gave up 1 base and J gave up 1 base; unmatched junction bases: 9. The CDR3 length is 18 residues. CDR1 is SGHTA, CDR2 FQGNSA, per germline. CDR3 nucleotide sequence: TGTGCCAGCAGCTTAGAGGCCGGGAGGGTCAATTCCTACAATGAGCAGTTCTTC. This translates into CASSLEAGRVNSYNEQFF.